This entry features one T cell receptor (beta chain) sequence. The antigen is unknown. Prepared libraries of TCR beta cDNA carried unique molecular identifiers. TCRdb itself ran the PCR reads through MiXCR, one entry per CDR3 protein. The table includes roughly 410,000 distinct CDR3 sequences, around 33% detected once. These data come from a study of post-analysis software for immune sequencing data. Study context: Some patients lacked subtype; others had relapsing-remitting, secondary progressive or progressive-relapsing disease. Findings of the study overall: Those with multiple sclerosis, the patient group, showed significantly lower normalized Chao1 diversity than controls. Strong same-batch co-clustering of samples appeared with F measure clustering.

This receptor was taken from a girl under 18 with multiple sclerosis. The sample taken for sequencing was blood.

The CDR3 protein is CASSAGQALVGANVLTF. CDR3 in DNA: TGCGCCAGCAGCGCCGGACAGGCCTTAGTAGGGGCCAACGTCCTGACTTTC. V usage is TRBV5-1 and J usage is TRBJ2-6; 7 nucleotides match TRBD1. V gave up 4 bases and J gave up 4 bases; unmatched junction bases: 11. Germline CDR1 reads SGHRS; CDR2 reads YFSETQ. The CDR3 length is 17 residues.